These 32 T cell receptor beta chains were sequenced from one sample in a study of CXCR3-negative and CXCR3-positive naive CD8 T cells. Study-wide points: Naive CXCR3-positive cells had TRB CDR3s more hydrophobic than those of CXCR3-negative naive cells.

TRB cDNA was prepared as libraries by UMI-labeled 5' RACE. TCRdb reanalyzed the 5' RACE reads, giving one entry per CDR3 protein sequence and no DNA. This listing includes some 100,000 distinct CDR3 sequences. These receptors have no known antigen. Material: naive CXCR3+ CD8+ T cells from blood. The subset is: CD45RO-CCR7+CD27+CD95- naive CD8+ T cells expressing CXCR3 (TNR3+). The receptors derive from a human donor in good health. Some clones in this sample may be carry-over from other donors' samples.

The chain has TRBV7-9 and TRBJ1-1. The V gene's germline CDR1 is SEHNR and CDR2 FQNEAQ (reference sequence). The CDR3 is 14 residues long. The CDR3 spells CASSPQGGNTEAFF. The whole variable domain, remainder taken from reference TRBV7-9 and TRBJ1-1, is DTGVSQNPRHKITKRGQNVTFRCDPISEHNRLYWYRQTLGQGPEFLTYFQNEAQLEKSRLLSDRFSAERPKGSFSTLEIQRTEQGDSAMYLCASSPQGGNTEAFFGQGTRLTVV.

The chain carries TRBV29-1 and TRBJ2-3. Germline CDR1 and CDR2: SQVTM and ANQGSEA. This CDR3 has 13 amino acids. Here the CDR3 reads CSGTHPNTDTQYF.

The V gene is TRBV7-6, the J gene TRBJ2-5. The CDR3 runs 13 residues. Per germline, CDR1 SGHVS and CDR2 FNYEAQ. CDR3 loop: CASSLATQETQYF.

V gene TRBV5-1 combines with J gene TRBJ2-2; checking the TCRdb D call of TRBD2 is not possible without DNA. Germline V gives CDR1 SGHRS, CDR2 YFSETQ. The CDR3 sequence is 20 residues long. The CDR3 spells CASSLVVLLARASNTGELFF. The variable domain in full, completed from reference TRBV5-1 and TRBJ2-2, reads KAGVTQTPRYLIKTRGQQVTLSCSPISGHRSVSWYQQTPGQGLQFLFEYFSETQRNKGNFPGRFSGRQFSNSRSEMNVSTLELGDSALYLCASSLVVLLARASNTGELFFGEGSRLTVL.

The rearrangement links TRBV7-8 to TRBJ2-1; checking the TCRdb D call of TRBD1 is not possible without DNA. Germline lookup yields CDR1 SGHVS and CDR2 FQNEAQ. The CDR3 runs to 16 residues. Here the CDR3 reads CASSLMLGQGANEQFF.

This chain connects TRBV12-3 or TRBV12-4 to TRBJ2-3; TCRdb lists TRBD1, though no DNA is available to test this call. The CDR3 spans 16 residues. The CDR3 sequence is CASSGIGQFSTDTQYF.

This sequence joins TRBV7-2 and TRBJ2-2; with no DNA, the TCRdb D assignment of TRBD1 cannot be verified. The CDR3 length is 16 residues. The germline V gene has CDR1 SGHTA and CDR2 FQGNSA. CDR3 protein: CASSFAGGQNTGELFF.

The gene calls are TRBV20-1 and TRBJ2-7; the D call of TRBD1 rests on TCRdb alone, since no DNA is present to check it. Germline lookup yields CDR1 DFQATT and CDR2 SNEGSKA (reference sequence). CDR3 length equals 16 residues. The CDR3 sequence is CSARGLLAGVSYEQYF.

This sequence joins TRBV11-2 and TRBJ2-4; no DNA is available, so the TRBD1 call from TCRdb remains unchecked. Germline assignment: CDR1 SGHAT and CDR2 FQNNGV. CDR3 size: 14 residues. CDR3 sequence: CASSPRQEENIQYF.

The chain's CDR3 is CASSLIRNEQFF. V gene TRBV7-8 combines with J gene TRBJ2-1. The CDR3 is 12 amino acids. Per the germline V gene, CDR1 is SGHVS and CDR2 is FQNEAQ.

The V call is TRBV7-9, the J call TRBJ2-7. This CDR3 is 13 amino acids long. Germline V gives CDR1 SEHNR, CDR2 FQNEAQ (reference sequence). The CDR3: CASSLAGRPEQYF.

The chain recombines TRBV7-9 with TRBJ2-7. The CDR3 is made up of 14 amino acids. Per germline, CDR1 SEHNR and CDR2 FQNEAQ (reference sequence). Here the CDR3 reads CASSLAVHNYEQYF.

The rearrangement links TRBV11-2 to TRBJ2-2; no DNA is available, so the TRBD2 call from TCRdb remains unchecked. There are 17 residues in the CDR3. Germline V gene lookup returns CDR1 SGHAT and CDR2 FQNNGV. The CDR3 region is CASSWGSAGINTGELFF.

The rearrangement joins TRBV7-2 to TRBJ2-5; TCRdb names TRBD1, which stays unverified in the absence of DNA. CDR1 and CDR2 (germline): SGHTA, FQGNSA. The CDR3 is 14 residues long. CDR3: CASSSYRGKETQYF.

This sequence joins TRBV11-2 and TRBJ1-2; the TCRdb call, TRBD1, lacks DNA for checking. The CDR3 contains 14 residues. Germline CDR1 SGHAT, CDR2 FQNNGV. CDR3 residues: CASSLGQGDYGYTF.

This rearrangement joins TRBV12-3 or TRBV12-4 to TRBJ2-1; TCRdb's D gene call, TRBD2, goes unchecked for lack of DNA. The length of the CDR3 is 15 residues. CDR3 residues: CASSFGGGTNNEQFF.

The chain is built from TRBV27 and TRBJ2-1; without DNA, the TCRdb call of TRBD2 cannot be checked. The CDR3 loop spans 17 amino acids. The V gene's germline CDR1 is MNHEY and CDR2 SMNVEV (reference sequence). The CDR3 here is CASSLSGSGGASNEQFF.

The chain uses TRBV5-1 and TRBJ1-1; the D call of TRBD1 rests on TCRdb alone, since no DNA is present to check it. Germline loops: CDR1 SGHRS, CDR2 YFSETQ. The CDR3 spans 15 residues. The CDR3 loop is CASSPETYLNTEAFF.

The chain combines TRBV28 with TRBJ2-7; the D gene TCRdb calls, TRBD1, cannot be checked with no DNA. This CDR3 spans 15 amino acids. CDR1 is MDHEN, CDR2 SYDVKM, per germline. The CDR3 reads CASRPWTGQGYEQYF. Full variable domain (rest looked up from reference TRBV28 and TRBJ2-7): DVKVTQSSRYLVKRTGEKVFLECVQDMDHENMFWYRQDPGLGLRLIYFSYDVKMKEKGDIPEGYSVSREKKERFSLILESASTNQTSMYLCASRPWTGQGYEQYFGPGTRLTVT.

The chain carries TRBV28 and TRBJ2-1; lacking DNA, the TRBD2 call made by TCRdb goes unchecked. Germline CDR1 and CDR2: MDHEN and SYDVKM. This CDR3 has 16 amino acids. The CDR3 here is CASTPRLGPPGGEQFF.

This chain uses TRBV4-2 with TRBJ2-3. CDR3 length: 11 amino acids. CDR1 is LGHNA, CDR2 YNFKEQ, per germline. CDR3 protein: CASTQGNTQYF.

V gene TRBV12-3 or TRBV12-4 combines with J gene TRBJ2-1. The CDR3 totals 11 residues. The CDR3 is CASSLGAEQFF.

V and J are TRBV4-3 and TRBJ2-7; TCRdb returns TRBD1, unconfirmable since there is no DNA. This CDR3 region has 14 residues. CDR1 and CDR2 from the germline V gene are LGHNA and YSLEER. The CDR3 loop is CASSQDWGAYEQYF.

This chain connects TRBV15 to TRBJ1-2. The CDR3 is 14 residues long. Germline V gene data show CDR1 as LNHNV and CDR2 as YYDKDF (reference sequence). CDR3 region: CATSRESSNYGYTF.

V usage is TRBV7-9 and J usage is TRBJ2-2. The CDR3 extends over 12 amino acids. CDR1 SEHNR and CDR2 FQNEAQ come from the germline V gene (reference sequence). The CDR3 spells CASSTDTGELFF.

The chain is built from TRBV14 and TRBJ2-7. Germline assignment: CDR1 SGHDN and CDR2 FVKESK. This CDR3 is 12 amino acids long. The CDR3 protein is CASSSTNHEQYF.

The chain employs TRBV6-6 and TRBJ2-3; with no DNA, the TCRdb D assignment of TRBD1 cannot be verified. Germline-derived CDR1 and CDR2 are MNHNY and SVGAGI (reference sequence). The CDR3 covers 19 residues. The CDR3 sequence is CASSNAARAETDDSDTQYF.

This rearrangement joins TRBV7-8 to TRBJ2-2; TCRdb gives TRBD2 as the D gene, but with no DNA this cannot be confirmed. CDR1 and CDR2 (germline): SGHVS, FQNEAQ. This CDR3 contains 15 residues. CDR3 residues: CASSLLSGDTGELFF.

The chain joins TRBV29-1 to TRBJ2-2; the TRBD2 assignment by TCRdb is unverifiable without DNA. Germline values: CDR1 SQVTM, CDR2 ANQGSEA. This CDR3 spans 13 amino acids. CDR3 amino acids: CSASGMNTGELFF.

The chain recombines TRBV11-2 with TRBJ2-6; the D gene TCRdb calls, TRBD2, cannot be checked with no DNA. Germline CDR1 reads SGHAT; CDR2 reads FQNNGV. CDR3 length: 19 residues. This CDR3 reads CASPGGREGVSSGANVLTF.

V usage is TRBV6-2 or TRBV6-3 and J usage is TRBJ1-1. Germline-derived CDR1 and CDR2 are MNHEY and SVGEGT. The CDR3 contains 13 residues. CDR3 in amino acids: CASSYEGFTEAFF.

This chain links TRBV29-1 with TRBJ2-7; the TCRdb call, TRBD1, lacks DNA for checking. This CDR3 has 12 residues. Germline V gives CDR1 SQVTM, CDR2 ANQGSEA. This chain's CDR3 is CSGRDNSYEQYF.